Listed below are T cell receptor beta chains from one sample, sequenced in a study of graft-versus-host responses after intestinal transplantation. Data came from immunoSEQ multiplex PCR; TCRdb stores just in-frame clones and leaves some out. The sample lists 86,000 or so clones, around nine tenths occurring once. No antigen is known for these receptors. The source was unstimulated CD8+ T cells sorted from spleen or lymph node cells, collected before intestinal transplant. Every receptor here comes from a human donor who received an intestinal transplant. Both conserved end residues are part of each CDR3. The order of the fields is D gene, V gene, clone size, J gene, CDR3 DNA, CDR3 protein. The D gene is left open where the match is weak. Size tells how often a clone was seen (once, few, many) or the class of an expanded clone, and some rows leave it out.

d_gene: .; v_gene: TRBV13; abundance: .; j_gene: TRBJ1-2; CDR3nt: TGTGCCAGCAGCTTATGGGGGGGCGATGGCTACACCTTC; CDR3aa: CASSLWGGDGYTF
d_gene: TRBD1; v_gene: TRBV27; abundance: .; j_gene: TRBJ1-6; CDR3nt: TGTGCCAGCAGTTCGCCGACAGGGCTGAATTCACCCCTCCACTTT; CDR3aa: CASSSPTGLNSPLHF
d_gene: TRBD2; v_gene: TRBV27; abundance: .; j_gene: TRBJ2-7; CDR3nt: TGTGCCAGCAGCCATAGCGGGAGCGGGGAGCAGTACTTC; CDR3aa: CASSHSGSGEQYF
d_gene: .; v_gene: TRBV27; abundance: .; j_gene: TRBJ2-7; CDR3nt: TGTGCCAGCAGTCACCTCCCGGCAGGGCCCTACGAGCAGTACTTC; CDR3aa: CASSHLPAGPYEQYF
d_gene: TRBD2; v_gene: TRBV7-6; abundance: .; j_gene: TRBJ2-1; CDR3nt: TGTGCCAGCAGCTTAATCTACGGACTAGCGATCTACAATGAGCAGTTCTTC; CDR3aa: CASSLIYGLAIYNEQFF
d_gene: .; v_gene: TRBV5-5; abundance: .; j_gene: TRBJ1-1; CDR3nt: TGTGCCAGCAGCTTGGTCGGAATTGGAAACACTGAAGCTTTCTTT; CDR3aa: CASSLVGIGNTEAFF
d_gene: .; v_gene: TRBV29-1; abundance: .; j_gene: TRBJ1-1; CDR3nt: TGCAGCGTTGATGTAATGGGGGTAGGTGAAGCTTTCTTT; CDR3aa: CSVDVMGVGEAFF
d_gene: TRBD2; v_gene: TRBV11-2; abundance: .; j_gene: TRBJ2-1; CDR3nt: TGTGCCAGCAGCTTCGGGACTAGCGGGAGTTCCAATGAGCAGTTCTTC; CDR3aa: CASSFGTSGSSNEQFF
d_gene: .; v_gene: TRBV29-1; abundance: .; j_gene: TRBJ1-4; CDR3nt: TGCAGCGTTCTTGAGGAGCCAAATGAAAAACTGTTTTTT; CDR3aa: CSVLEEPNEKLFF
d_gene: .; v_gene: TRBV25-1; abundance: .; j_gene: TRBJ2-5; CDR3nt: TGTGCCAGCATCCCTAGTGAGACCCAGTACTTC; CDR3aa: CASIPSETQYF
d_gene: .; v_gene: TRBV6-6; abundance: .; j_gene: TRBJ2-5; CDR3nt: TGTGCCAGCAGCTCGGGTGTGTCCCAAGAGACCCAGTACTTC; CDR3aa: CASSSGVSQETQYF
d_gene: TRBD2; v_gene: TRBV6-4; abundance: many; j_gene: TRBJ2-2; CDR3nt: TGTGCCAGCAGTGAGGGACTAGACACCGGGGAGCTGTTTTTT; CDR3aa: CASSEGLDTGELFF
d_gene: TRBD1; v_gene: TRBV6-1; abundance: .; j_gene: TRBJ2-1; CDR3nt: TGTGCCAGCAGCGGGACAGGGGGAAATGAGCAGTTCTTC; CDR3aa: CASSGTGGNEQFF
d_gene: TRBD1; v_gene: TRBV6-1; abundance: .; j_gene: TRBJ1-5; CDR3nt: TGTGCCAGCAGCCTTACAGGGGATAGCAATCAGCCCCAGCATTTT; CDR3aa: CASSLTGDSNQPQHF
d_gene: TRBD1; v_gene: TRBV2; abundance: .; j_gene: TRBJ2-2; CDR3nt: TGTGCCAGCAGTATATCCGGGACAGGACTCACCGGGGAGCTGTTTTTT; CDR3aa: CASSISGTGLTGELFF
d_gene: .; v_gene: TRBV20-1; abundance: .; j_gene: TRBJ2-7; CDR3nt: TGCAGTGCTAGAACAGAAGGGGAGCAGTACTTC; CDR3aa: CSARTEGEQYF
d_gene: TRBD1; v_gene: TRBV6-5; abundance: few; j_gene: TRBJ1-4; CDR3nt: TGTGCCAGCAGTGTGGGACAGGGGGATGAAAAACTGTTTTTT; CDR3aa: CASSVGQGDEKLFF
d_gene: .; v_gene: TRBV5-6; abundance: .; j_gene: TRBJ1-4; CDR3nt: TGTGCCAGCAGCGCACTGGACAGCTCAACTAATGAAAAACTGTTTTTT; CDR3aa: CASSALDSSTNEKLFF
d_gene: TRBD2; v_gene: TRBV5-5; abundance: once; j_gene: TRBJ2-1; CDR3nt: TGTGCCAGCAGCACTAGCGGGGGTTCCTACAATGAGCAGTTCTTC; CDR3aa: CASSTSGGSYNEQFF
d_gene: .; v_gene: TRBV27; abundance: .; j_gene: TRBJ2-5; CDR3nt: TGTGCCAGCAGTTTGGGGGCTAGCGGTAGCTCCCAAGAGACCCAGTACTTC; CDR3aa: CASSLGASGSSQETQYF
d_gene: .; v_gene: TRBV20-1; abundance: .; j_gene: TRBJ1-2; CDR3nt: TGCAGTGCTACAGGGACGAATGGCTACACCTTC; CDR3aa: CSATGTNGYTF
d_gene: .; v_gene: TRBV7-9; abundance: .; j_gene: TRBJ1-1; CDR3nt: TGTGCCAGCAGCCAGGAGGGGGTGAACACTGAAGCTTTCTTT; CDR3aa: CASSQEGVNTEAFF
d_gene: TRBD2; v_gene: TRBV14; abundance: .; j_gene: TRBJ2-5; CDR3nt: TGTGCCAGCAGCCGATGGACTAGCGGGAGCCAAGAGACCCAGTACTTC; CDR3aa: CASSRWTSGSQETQYF
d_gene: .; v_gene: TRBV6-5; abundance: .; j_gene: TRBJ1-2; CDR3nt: TGTGCCAGCAGTTATGGGGGGGGCGGCTATGGCTACACCTTC; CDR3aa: CASSYGGGGYGYTF
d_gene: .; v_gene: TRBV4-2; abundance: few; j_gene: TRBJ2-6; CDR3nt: TGTGCCAGCAGCCAAGACAGCTCTGGGGCCAACGTCCTGACTTTC; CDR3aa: CASSQDSSGANVLTF
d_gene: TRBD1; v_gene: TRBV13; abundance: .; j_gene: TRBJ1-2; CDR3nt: TGTGCCAGCAGCTATGGACAGGGGTATGGCTACACCTTC; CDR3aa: CASSYGQGYGYTF
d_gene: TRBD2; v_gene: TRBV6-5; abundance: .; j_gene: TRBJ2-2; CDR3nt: TGTGCCAGCAGTCCGGGACTAGCGAGCACCGGGGAGCTGTTTTTT; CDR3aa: CASSPGLASTGELFF
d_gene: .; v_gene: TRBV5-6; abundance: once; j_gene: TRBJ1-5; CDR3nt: TGTGCCAGCAGCTCGACAGAAGTTAGCAATCAGCCCCAGCATTTT; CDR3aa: CASSSTEVSNQPQHF
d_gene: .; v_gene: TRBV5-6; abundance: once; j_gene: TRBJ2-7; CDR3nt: TGTGCCAGCAGCTTGGGGCTAGAATGGGGTTACGAGCAGTACTTC; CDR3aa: CASSLGLEWGYEQYF
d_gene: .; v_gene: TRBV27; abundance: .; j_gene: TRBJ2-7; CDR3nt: TGTGCCAGCAGTTTTTCCGCATCCTACGAGCAGTACTTC; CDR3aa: CASSFSASYEQYF
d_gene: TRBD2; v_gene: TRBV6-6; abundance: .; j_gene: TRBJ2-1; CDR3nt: TGTGCCAGCACGGAGCTAGCGGATATAGTCGATGAGCAGTTCTTC; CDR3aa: CASTELADIVDEQFF
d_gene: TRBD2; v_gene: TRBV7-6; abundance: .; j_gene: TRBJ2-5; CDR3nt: TGTGCCAGCAGTCAACCCGCGGGACTAGCGGGAGTGGGAGAGACCCAGTACTTC; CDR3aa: CASSQPAGLAGVGETQYF
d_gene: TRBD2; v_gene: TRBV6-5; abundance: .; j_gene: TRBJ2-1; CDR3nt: TGTGCCAGCAGACTGGGACTAGCGGGGGGCAATGAGCAGTTCTTC; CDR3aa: CASRLGLAGGNEQFF
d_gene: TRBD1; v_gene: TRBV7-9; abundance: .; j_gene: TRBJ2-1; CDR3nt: TGTGCCAGCAGCACAAGGACAGGGGCGATTGAGCAGTTCTTC; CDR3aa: CASSTRTGAIEQFF
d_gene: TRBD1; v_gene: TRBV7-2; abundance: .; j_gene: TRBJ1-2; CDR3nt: TGTGCCAGCAGCTTAGCCGGGACAGGATTCTATGGCTACACCTTC; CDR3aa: CASSLAGTGFYGYTF
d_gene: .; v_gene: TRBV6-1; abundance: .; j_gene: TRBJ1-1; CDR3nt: TGTGCCAGCAGTGAATTGGCAGGGTTGAACACTGAAGCTTTCTTT; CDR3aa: CASSELAGLNTEAFF
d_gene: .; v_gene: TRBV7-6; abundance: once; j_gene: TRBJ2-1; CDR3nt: TGTGCCAGCAGTACAGGGACCAATGAGCAGTTCTTC; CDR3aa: CASSTGTNEQFF
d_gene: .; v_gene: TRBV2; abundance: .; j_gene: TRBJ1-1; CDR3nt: TGTGCCAGCAGTCCACTGGGGCGGGTGAACACTGAAGCTTTCTTT; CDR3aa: CASSPLGRVNTEAFF
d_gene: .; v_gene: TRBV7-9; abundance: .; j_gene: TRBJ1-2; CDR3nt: TGTGCCAGCAGCTTAGTTTTCCGGAGAGAGAACTATGGCTACACCTTC; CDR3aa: CASSLVFRRENYGYTF
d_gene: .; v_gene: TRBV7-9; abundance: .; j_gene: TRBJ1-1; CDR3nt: TGTGCCAGCAGCTTAGAGGCGGGAAGGATCACTGAAGCTTTCTTT; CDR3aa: CASSLEAGRITEAFF
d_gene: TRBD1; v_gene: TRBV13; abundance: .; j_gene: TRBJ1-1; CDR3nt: TGTGCCAGCAGTTCTCCAGGGGGCACTGAAGCTTTCTTT; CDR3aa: CASSSPGGTEAFF
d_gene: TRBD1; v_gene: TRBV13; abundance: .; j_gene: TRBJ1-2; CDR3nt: TGTGCCAGCAGCTTTGACAGGGCCCGAAGTTGGGGCTACACCTTC; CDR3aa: CASSFDRARSWGYTF
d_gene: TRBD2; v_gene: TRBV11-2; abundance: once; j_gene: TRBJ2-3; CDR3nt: TGTGCCAGCAGCTTAGATCTCCGGACTAGCGGACATAGCACAGATACGCAGTATTTT; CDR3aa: CASSLDLRTSGHSTDTQYF
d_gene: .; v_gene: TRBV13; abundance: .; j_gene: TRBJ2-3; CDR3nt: TGTGCCAGCAGCCCAGTCACAGATACGCAGTATTTT; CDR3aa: CASSPVTDTQYF
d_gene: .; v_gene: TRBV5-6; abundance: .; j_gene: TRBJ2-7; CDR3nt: TGTGCCAGCAGCCCTGGACGGGGCTCCTACGAGCAGTACTTC; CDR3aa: CASSPGRGSYEQYF
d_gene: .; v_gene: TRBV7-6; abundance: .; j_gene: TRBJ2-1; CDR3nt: TGTGCCAGCAGCTCATACCGGGACAAGGTGGTCTATGAGCAGTTCTTC; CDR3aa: CASSSYRDKVVYEQFF
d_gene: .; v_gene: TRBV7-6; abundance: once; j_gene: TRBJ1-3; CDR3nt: TGTGCCAGCACCTTGGGGGAGGGGATGACCTCTGGAAACACCATATATTTT; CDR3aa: CASTLGEGMTSGNTIYF
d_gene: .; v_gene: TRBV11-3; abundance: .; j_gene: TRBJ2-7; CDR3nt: TGTGCCAGCAGCTTAGATCTAGGGTACGAGCAGTACTTC; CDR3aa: CASSLDLGYEQYF
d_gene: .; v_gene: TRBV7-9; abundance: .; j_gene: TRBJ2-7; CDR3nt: TGTGCCAGCAGCTTAACAGGGTTTTACGAGCAGTACTTC; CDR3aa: CASSLTGFYEQYF
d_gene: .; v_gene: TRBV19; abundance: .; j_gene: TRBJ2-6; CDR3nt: TGTGCCAGTAGTATTATAGGGTCTGGGGCCAACGTCCTGACTTTC; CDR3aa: CASSIIGSGANVLTF
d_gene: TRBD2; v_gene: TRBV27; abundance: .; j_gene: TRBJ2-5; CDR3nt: TGTGCCAGCAGTATACAAAGCGGGGGACAAGAGACCCAGTACTTC; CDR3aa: CASSIQSGGQETQYF
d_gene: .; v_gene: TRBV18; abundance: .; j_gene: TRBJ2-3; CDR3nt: TGTGCCAGCTCACCAGTGGACGGCGGCACAGATACGCAGTATTTT; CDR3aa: CASSPVDGGTDTQYF
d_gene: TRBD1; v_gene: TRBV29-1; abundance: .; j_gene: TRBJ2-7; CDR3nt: TGCAGCGTTGAGGGACAGCGCTCGACCTACGAGCAGTACTTC; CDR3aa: CSVEGQRSTYEQYF
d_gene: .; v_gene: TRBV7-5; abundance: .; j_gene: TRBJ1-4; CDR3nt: TGTGTCAGAAGCTTAGTGGCAGGGCAAGGAGAAAAACTGTTTTTT; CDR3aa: CVRSLVAGQGEKLFF
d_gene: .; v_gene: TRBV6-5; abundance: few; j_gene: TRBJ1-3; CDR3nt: TGTGCCAGCAGTGCAGGGGAAGGAAACACCATATATTTT; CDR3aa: CASSAGEGNTIYF
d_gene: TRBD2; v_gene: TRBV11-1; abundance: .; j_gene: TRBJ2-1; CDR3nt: TGTGCCAGCACCTCATTCCCGATAGCGGGAGGGGGAGATGAGCAGTTCTTC; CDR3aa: CASTSFPIAGGGDEQFF